One and the same sample provided the 15 T cell receptor beta chains below, sequenced in a study of blood T cell repertoires in COVID-19. Sequenced by immunoSEQ multiplex PCR; TCRdb stores in-frame clones only, minus some. The profile shows over 150,000 clones, roughly 84% of them singletons. Sequencing was carried out using peripheral blood. Receptors were obtained from a woman aged 60 to 75 with acute or convalescent COVID-19.

The CDR3 sequence: CASSSWTGGLNEQYF. CDR3 DNA: TGTGCCAGCAGCTCATGGACAGGGGGCCTAAACGAGCAGTACTTC. This rearrangement joins TRBV5-5 to TRBJ2-7, with TRBD1 matching 11 bases. V dropped 3 bases and J dropped 5; count of bases not matched to a gene: 7. The CDR3 totals 15 residues. The germline gives CDR1 SGHKS, CDR2 YYEKEE (reference sequence).

This chain uses TRBV4-1 with TRBJ2-1; 8 positions agree with TRBD1. Germline loops: CDR1 MGHRA, CDR2 YSYEKL. The length of the CDR3 is 15 residues. Trimming took 0 bases from V and 9 from J; bases not matched to a gene: 7. CDR3 nucleotides: TGCGCCAGCAGCCAAGATGGGACAGGAACCGGTGAGCAGTTCTTC. Translation gives CASSQDGTGTGEQFF.

The chain joins TRBV10-1 to TRBJ2-1, with TRBD2 matching over 14 bases. The CDR3 runs to 15 residues. Losses at the gene ends were 5 bases for V and 6 bases for J; bases not matched to a gene: 3. From germline, CDR1 is WNHNN and CDR2 SYGVQD (reference sequence). DNA of the CDR3: TGCGCCAGCAGTACCGGACTAGCGGGGGGCAATGAGCAGTTCTTC. Protein: CASSTGLAGGNEQFF.

The chain couples TRBV7-9 to TRBJ2-3; D unresolved. Trimming took 1 base from V and 1 from J, leaving 9 bases between them. The CDR3 length is 15 residues. Germline V lookup: CDR1 SEHNR, CDR2 FQNEAQ (reference sequence). CDR3 sequence: CASSLGRQGTDTQYF. In nucleotides, the CDR3 is TGTGCCAGCAGCTTAGGCAGGCAGGGCACAGATACGCAGTATTTT.

The chain recombines TRBV5-5 with TRBJ1-1; no definite D call. Germline-derived CDR1 and CDR2 are SGHKS and YYEKEE (reference sequence). The CDR3 runs 15 residues. V dropped 4 bases and J dropped 4 bases, with 17 bases sitting between them. CDR3 residues: CASSPEGGRVTEAFF. The CDR3 DNA reads TGTGCCAGCAGCCCCGAGGGAGGGAGGGTCACTGAAGCTTTCTTT. The entire variable domain, with the rest obtained from reference TRBV5-5 and TRBJ1-1, is as follows: DAGVTQSPTHLIKTRGQQVTLRCSPISGHKSVSWYQQVLGQGPQFIFQYYEKEERGRGNFPDRFSARQFPNYSSELNVNALLLGDSALYLCASSPEGGRVTEAFFGQGTRLTVV.

The chain has TRBV27 and TRBJ1-2; 7 nucleotides align to TRBD1. V lost 3 bases to trimming and J lost 8 bases; unmatched junction nucleotides: 12. The germline V gene encodes CDR1 MNHEY and CDR2 SMNVEV (reference sequence). This CDR3 contains 15 residues. CDR3 coding DNA: TGTGCCAGCAGTTTGCTCCCCGAGGGGGCGCGGGGCTACACCTTC. Its protein product is CASSLLPEGARGYTF.

The V call is TRBV4-1, the J call TRBJ1-2, with D possibly being TRBD1 (5 bases). The CDR3 totals 13 residues. The germline gives CDR1 MGHRA, CDR2 YSYEKL. V dropped 4 bases and J dropped 4 bases, with 10 bases sitting between them. The CDR3 sequence: CASSLRTTYGYTF. In nucleotides, the CDR3 is TGCGCCAGCAGCCTCCGGACAACCTATGGCTACACCTTC.

This chain joins TRBV7-8 and TRBJ2-3; 9 nucleotides match TRBD1. V gave up 5 bases and J gave up 2 bases; unmatched junction bases: 5. CDR1 SGHVS and CDR2 FQNEAQ come from the germline V gene. The CDR3 runs 15 residues. In DNA, the CDR3 is TGTGCCAGCAGCACACAGGGGGCCGCCACAGATACGCAGTATTTT. It specifies CASSTQGAATDTQYF.

The chain carries TRBV9 and TRBJ1-4, with D perhaps matching TRBD1 (5 bases). V lost 0 bases, J lost 5 bases, and 14 bases lay in between. The CDR3 consists of 16 residues. CDR1 is SGDLS and CDR2 is YYNGEE in the germline V gene. In nucleotides, the CDR3 is TGTGCCAGCAGCGTAGGCGGATTGGGGGGGAATGAAAAACTGTTTTTT. Its translation: CASSVGGLGGNEKLFF.

The chain carries TRBV6-2 or TRBV6-3 and TRBJ2-3; TRBD1 is a possible D gene (7 bases). CDR1 and CDR2 from the germline V gene are MNHEY and SVGEGT. There are 16 residues in the CDR3. Trimming took off 6 bases at V and 2 bases at J, with 18 bases between the two ends. The DNA for the CDR3 is TGTGCCAGCAGCGCGGGAAGGGGGCTTTACACAGATACGCAGTATTTT. Amino acid sequence: CASSAGRGLYTDTQYF.

This chain links TRBV5-8 with TRBJ1-2; no clear D gene. The CDR3 has 13 residues. The ends were cut back, 6 bases at V and 6 bases at J, with 15 bases in the middle. From germline, CDR1 is SGHTS and CDR2 YDEGEE. CDR3 DNA: TGTGCCAGCATTCCGGCGGGGAGGGATGGCTACACCTTC. Protein: CASIPAGRDGYTF. The whole variable domain, filled in from reference TRBV5-8 and TRBJ1-2, reads EAGVTQSPTHLIKTRGQQATLRCSPISGHTSVYWYQQALGLGLQFLLWYDEGEERNRGNFPPRFSGRQFPNYSSELNVNALELEDSALYLCASIPAGRDGYTFGSGTRLTVV.

The sample holds one count of this clone. J is TRBJ1-2 and V is TRBV21-1; the D segment call TRBD1 is taken from the table without a DNA check. TRBV21-1 is noted as a pseudogene. CDR3 size: 15 residues. Here the CDR3 DNA reads TGTGCCAGCAGAAAAAACGGCAGGGGGAGGAAGGGCTACACCTTC. Protein: CASRKNGRGRKGYTF.

The chain has TRBV6-4 and TRBJ1-6, with no clear D. Per the germline V gene, CDR1 is MRHNA and CDR2 is SNTAGT. The CDR3 has 15 residues. Trimming took off 10 bases at V and 4 bases at J, with 17 bases between the two ends. The CDR3 loop is CANHFLPGYNSPLHF. For the CDR3, the DNA is TGTGCCAACCATTTCCTACCTGGTTATAATTCACCCCTCCACTTT.

The V call is TRBV7-2, the J call TRBJ2-6; no clear D gene. The CDR3 length is 13 residues. Germline values: CDR1 SGHTA, CDR2 FQGNSA. Trimming took 8 bases from V and 0 from J, leaving 5 bases between them. CDR3 nucleotide sequence: TGTGCCAGCTTGCGCTCTGGGGCCAACGTCCTGACTTTC. This codes for CASLRSGANVLTF. Supplemented by reference TRBV7-2 and TRBJ2-6, the full variable domain reads GAGVSQSPSNKVTEKGKDVELRCDPISGHTALYWYRQSLGQGLEFLIYFQGNSAPDKSGLPSDRFSAERTGGSVSTLTIQRTQQEDSAVYLCASLRSGANVLTFGAGSRLTVL.

This chain joins TRBV7-2 and TRBJ2-1; 7 nucleotides line up with TRBD2. J gave up 8 bases and V 5 bases, and 12 bases lay outside the gene matches. This CDR3 is built from 15 residues. Germline loops: CDR1 SGHTA, CDR2 FQGNSA. The CDR3 sequence: CASSLVTAGLDEQFF. For the CDR3, the DNA is TGTGCCAGCAGCCTAGTAACAGCGGGGTTAGATGAGCAGTTCTTC.